This T cell receptor beta chain derives from a study of technical replicates of blood from a handful of donors. There are a few counts of this clone. Sequencing was performed with immunoSEQ multiplex PCR; in TCRdb, only in-frame clones are kept and a portion is missing. This sample has some 15,000 clones, with roughly 80% found just once. This CDR3 has 16 amino acids. Germline-derived CDR1 and CDR2 are SGDLS and YYNGEE. V lost 0 bases, J lost 4 bases, and 8 bases stayed unmatched. This clonotype was obtained from a human donor in good health. The chain couples TRBV9 to TRBJ2-3; 7 bases map to TRBD2. Sequenced: PBMCs. CDR3 in DNA: TGTGCCAGCAGCGTAGAAGGTGGGAGGGGTGCAGATACGCAGTATTTT. Protein sequence: CASSVEGGRGADTQYF.